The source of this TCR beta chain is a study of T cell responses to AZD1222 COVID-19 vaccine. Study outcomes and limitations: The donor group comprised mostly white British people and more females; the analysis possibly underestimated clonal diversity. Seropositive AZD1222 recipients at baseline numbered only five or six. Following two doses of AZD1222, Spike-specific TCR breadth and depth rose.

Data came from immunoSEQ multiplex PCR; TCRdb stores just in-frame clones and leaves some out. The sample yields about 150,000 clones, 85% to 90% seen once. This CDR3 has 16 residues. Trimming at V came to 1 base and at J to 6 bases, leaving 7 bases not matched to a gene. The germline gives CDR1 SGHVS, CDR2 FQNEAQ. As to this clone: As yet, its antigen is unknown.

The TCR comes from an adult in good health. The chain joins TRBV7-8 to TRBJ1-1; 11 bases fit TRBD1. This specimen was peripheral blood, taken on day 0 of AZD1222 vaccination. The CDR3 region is CASSLGRTGGSAEAFF. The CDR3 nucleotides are TGTGCCAGCAGCTTAGGTCGGACAGGGGGCTCAGCTGAAGCTTTCTTT.